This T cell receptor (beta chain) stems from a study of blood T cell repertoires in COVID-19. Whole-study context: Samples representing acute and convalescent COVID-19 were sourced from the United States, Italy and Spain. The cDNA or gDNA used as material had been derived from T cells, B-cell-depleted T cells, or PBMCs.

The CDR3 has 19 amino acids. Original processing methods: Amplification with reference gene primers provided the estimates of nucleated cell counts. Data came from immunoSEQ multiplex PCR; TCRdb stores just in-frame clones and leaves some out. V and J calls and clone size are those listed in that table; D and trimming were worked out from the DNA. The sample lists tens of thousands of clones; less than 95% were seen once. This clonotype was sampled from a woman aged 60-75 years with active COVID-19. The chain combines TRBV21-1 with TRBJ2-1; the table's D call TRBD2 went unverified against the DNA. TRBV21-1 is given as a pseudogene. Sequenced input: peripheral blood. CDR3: CASSKDLRRGREGSNEQFF. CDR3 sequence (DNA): TGTGCCAGCAGCAAAGACTTGCGAAGGGGGCGGGAGGGCTCCAATGAGCAGTTCTTC.